This T cell receptor beta chain was found in a study of OX40 agonist ivuxolimab in advanced cancers. With regard to the full study: Ivuxolimab, which targeted the costimulatory receptor OX40 (CD134), was an agonistic, fully human IgG2 monoclonal antibody. In the dose-escalation cohort, 75% to 85% of patients were male, and the mean age was 60 years with a range of roughly 20 to 85. Intravenous ivuxolimab was administered to patients every 2 weeks at six dose levels: 0.01, 0.1, 0.3, 1.5, 3 and 10 mg/kg. Of the approximately 50 dose-escalation patients, hepatocellular carcinoma was present in around 19, melanoma in about 15, renal cell carcinoma in 9 and head and neck cancer in 9. Partial responses were achieved by three dose-escalation patients, of whom one had hepatocellular carcinoma and two had cutaneous melanoma. The paper describes the monotherapy dose-escalation part (N ≈ 49 patients) of the phase I trial of ivuxolimab. Prior anti-PD-1, anti-PD-L1 or anti-CTLA-4 therapy was permitted, and approximately 40% of dose-escalation patients had received checkpoint inhibitors. Peripheral TCRbeta sequencing was intended to test whether TCR sequence diversity was altered and clonal T-cell expansion was caused by ivuxolimab.

As concerns this clone: It lacks a known antigen. Nothing much larger sits one base from this clone, and base qualities are not available.

Patients with a history of autoimmune disease or receiving systemic immunosuppression were excluded from the trial. Peripheral blood for TCR sequencing was collected from all dose cohorts at baseline, on cycle 4 day 1, and on cycle 7 day 1. Samples came from an open-label, multicenter, first-in-human phase I dose-escalation trial of ivuxolimab. The trial enrolled adults with locally advanced or metastatic head and neck squamous cell, hepatocellular, melanoma or renal cell carcinoma. Before TCR sequencing, CD4+ T cells and CD8+ T cells from peripheral blood were sorted into separate populations. For sequencing of the TCRbeta CDR3 region, genomic DNA was extracted from the sorted cells. The immunoSEQ Assay was used for sequencing of TCRbeta CDR3 regions. Here the immuneACCESS table is served through TCRdb, limited to in-frame sequences with V and J called. Missing clones are a known gap in these copies; in checked studies unresolved V genes cover under half, and the rest lacks a known reason. The sample yields nearly 85,000 clones; 70% to 90% were counted once. The ten largest clones represent approximately 0.85% of the sample.

The investigation overall reported the following: In partial responders in the 0.1-3.0 mg/kg groups, normalized peripheral clonal expansion was found to be among the lowest, especially among CD8+ T cells. Clonal expansion of both CD4+ and CD8+ blood T cells was observed from baseline to week 6 at doses 0.1 to 3.0 mg/kg. The antigen specificity of the clonally expanded peripheral T cells was not determined. Low levels of normalized T-cell clonal expansion were also seen in some patients who did not respond. After ivuxolimab, expanded clones were on average more numerous among CD8+ T cells than among CD4+ T cells.

The junction shows trimming of 4 bases on V and 7 bases on J, plus 14 bases between the germline ends. Reading from cysteine to phenylalanine, the CDR3 counts 14 amino acids. The only DNA kept is the CDR3, 42 bases in frame from the first base. From a lookup of the germline V gene, CDR1 and CDR2 are SGHTA and FQGNSA. The clonotype was recovered from an adult with an advanced solid tumor such as melanoma, head and neck, liver or kidney cancer. The chain is encoded by TRBV7-2 joined to TRBJ1-5; no confident D gene assignment can be made. Sequenced here: CD4+ or CD8+ T cells sorted from blood, sampled in a trial of the OX40 agonist ivuxolimab. The encoded CDR3 is CASSSRPEGQPQHF. In nucleotide form, the sequence is TGTGCCAGCAGCTCTAGACCCGAGGGACAGCCCCAGCATTTT.